Below, 14 T cell receptor beta chains from the same sample are listed, as sequenced in a study of blood T cell repertoires in COVID-19. TCRdb keeps only in-frame clones here, not all; method: immunoSEQ multiplex PCR. The sample has a few hundred thousand clones, around 90% seen once. The material sequenced was peripheral blood. These receptors were obtained from a woman in her 30s with COVID-19, enrolled during active disease.

This chain connects TRBV11-2 to TRBJ2-5; TRBD2 aligns across 8 bases. V dropped 4 bases and J dropped 1; count of bases not matched to a gene: 8. The CDR3 loop spans 16 amino acids. From germline, CDR1 is SGHAT and CDR2 FQNNGV. DNA of the CDR3: TGTGCCAGCAGCTCCCTTCCTAGCGGGCCCCAAGAGACCCAGTACTTC. As protein: CASSSLPSGPQETQYF.

The chain uses TRBV27 and TRBJ2-7; 8 bases are a match to TRBD1. The V and J ends lost 6 bases and 5 bases, in that order; junction bases with no gene match: 3. Germline V gene sequence: CDR1 MNHEY, CDR2 SMNVEV (reference sequence). The CDR3 consists of 12 residues. The DNA of the CDR3 is TGTGCCAGCAGCCGGACAGGGAACGAGCAGTACTTC. It translates to CASSRTGNEQYF.

The chain joins TRBV29-1 to TRBJ1-1; D not certain. The CDR3 length is 13 residues. Deletions cut 7 bases from V and 2 bases from J, with 14 bases between. Germline loops: CDR1 SQVTM, CDR2 ANQGSEA. The CDR3 DNA sequence: TGCAGCGCTCAGGAAAGGTTAAACACTGAAGCTTTCTTT. Translated: CSAQERLNTEAFF.

This clone was picked up a small number of times. J is TRBJ1-1 and V is TRBV11-1; D uncertain. The CDR3 spans 14 residues. Trimming removed 2 bases at V and 1 base at J, with 8 bases between. The germline V gene encodes CDR1 SGHAT and CDR2 FQDESV (reference sequence). CDR3 region: CASSLSFSNTEAFF. In nucleotides, the CDR3 is TGTGCCAGCAGCTTATCGTTCTCGAACACTGAAGCTTTCTTT.

V usage is TRBV28 and J usage is TRBJ1-2; TRBD1 is a possible D gene (6 bases). In germline, CDR1 is MDHEN, CDR2 SYDVKM. Between the trimmed V and J ends, which lost 3 bases and 3 bases, there was a span of 14 bases. The CDR3 has 15 amino acids. CDR3 sequence: CASSFGRGGDYGYTF. The DNA for the CDR3 is TGTGCCAGCAGTTTCGGCAGGGGCGGAGACTATGGCTACACCTTC.

This rearrangement joins TRBV4-1 to TRBJ2-1; D is possibly TRBD1 (5 bases). Germline lookup yields CDR1 MGHRA and CDR2 YSYEKL. V was pared by 2 bases and J by 7 bases, with 12 bases between. This CDR3 spans 14 amino acids. For the CDR3, the DNA is TGCGCCAGCAGCCAACCCGGACAACTGAATGAGCAGTTCTTC. Protein: CASSQPGQLNEQFF.

The chain couples TRBV4-3 to TRBJ2-7, with 8 bases identical to TRBD1. This CDR3 contains 17 residues. Germline V lookup: CDR1 LGHNA, CDR2 YSLEER. With 0 bases clipped from V and 2 bases from J, the junction kept 9 bases outside the gene matches. CDR3 loop: CASSQDGQGTGTYEQYF. Here the CDR3 DNA reads TGCGCCAGCAGCCAAGACGGCCAAGGGACAGGAACCTACGAGCAGTACTTC.

The rearrangement joins TRBV2 to TRBJ2-5, with no clear D. Between the trimmed V and J ends, which lost 6 bases and 3 bases, there was a span of 8 bases. Germline V gene data show CDR1 as SNHLY and CDR2 as FYNNEI. The CDR3 contains 12 residues. The CDR3 region is CASSVTEETQYF. The CDR3 coding sequence is TGTGCCAGCAGCGTTACGGAAGAGACCCAGTACTTC.

This clone has a single count. The J gene is TRBJ2-1, the V gene TRBV19, with 7 positions matching TRBD1. The germline V gene has CDR1 LNHDA and CDR2 SQIVND (reference sequence). This CDR3 comprises 14 residues. V was clipped by 6 bases and J by 4 bases; unmatched bases: 6. The CDR3 DNA sequence: TGTGCCAGTAGATCCGGGACAGCTTACAATGAGCAGTTCTTC. This encodes CASRSGTAYNEQFF. The full variable domain, completed using reference TRBV19 and TRBJ2-1, is DGGITQSPKYLFRKEGQNVTLSCEQNLNHDAMYWYRQDPGQGLRLIYYSQIVNDFQKGDIAEGYSVSREKKESFPLTVTSAQKNPTAFYLCASRSGTAYNEQFFGPGTRLTVL.

V and J are TRBV9 and TRBJ2-2; D uncertain. This CDR3 is 18 amino acids long. V lost 3 bases to trimming and J lost 6 bases, with 24 bases between them. The germline V gene has CDR1 SGDLS and CDR2 YYNGEE. The CDR3 nucleotides read TGTGCCAGCAGCGCCCTCCCGTTCGGGTTATCATATTCCGGGGAGCTGTTTTTT. This codes for CASSALPFGLSYSGELFF. Combining the CDR3 with reference TRBV9 and TRBJ2-2 gives the whole variable domain DSGVTQTPKHLITATGQRVTLRCSPRSGDLSVYWYQQSLDQGLQFLIQYYNGEERAKGNILERFSAQQFPDLHSELNLSSLELGDSALYFCASSALPFGLSYSGELFFGEGSRLTVL.

The chain carries TRBV4-1 and TRBJ1-1; D is perhaps TRBD1 (5 bases). Trimming pared 2 bases from V and 7 bases from J, leaving 11 bases between. The CDR3 is made up of 13 amino acids. CDR1 and CDR2 (germline): MGHRA, YSYEKL. CDR3 region: CASSQSQGSEAFF. The CDR3 DNA is TGCGCCAGCAGCCAATCCCAGGGCAGTGAAGCTTTCTTT.

The chain recombines TRBV19 with TRBJ2-7, with a weak D call TRBD1 (5 bases). V dropped 4 bases and J dropped 6 bases, with 22 bases sitting between them. Germline V lookup: CDR1 LNHDA, CDR2 SQIVND (reference sequence). The CDR3 loop spans 16 amino acids. The CDR3 DNA sequence: TGTGCCAGTAGTAATTCTGGGGCTGAGTATGTTTCCGAGCAGTACTTC. Translated, it gives CASSNSGAEYVSEQYF.

The genes are TRBV5-4 and TRBJ1-2; D is possibly TRBD1 (6 bases). V lost 0 bases and J 4 bases, leaving 16 bases between the germline ends. The CDR3 sequence is 16 residues long. Per the germline V gene, CDR1 is SGHNT and CDR2 is YYREEE (reference sequence). The CDR3 spells CASSLDAKGVGYGYTF. CDR3 DNA sequence: TGTGCCAGCAGCTTGGATGCGAAGGGGGTCGGCTATGGCTACACCTTC.

The chain links TRBV6-2 or TRBV6-3 to TRBJ2-2; D not resolved. This CDR3 spans 14 amino acids. The ends were cut back, 4 bases at V and 4 bases at J, with 10 bases in the middle. Per germline, CDR1 MNHEY and CDR2 SVGEGT. This CDR3 is CASSLLDPTGELFF. For the CDR3, the DNA is TGTGCCAGCAGTTTGCTAGACCCCACCGGGGAGCTGTTTTTT.